The source of this TCR beta chain is a study of blood T cells in healthy people across ages. J gave up 3 bases and V 6 bases, and 8 bases lay outside the gene matches. Germline V gene sequence: CDR1 DFQATT, CDR2 SNEGSKA (reference sequence). CDR3 length: 14 residues. Samples each had at least 5 micrograms of total RNA extracted. Combining a sample-barcoded 5' primer with a J-beta primer mix, a second PCR ran for roughly 7 to 12 cycles. MiXCR, run by TCRdb on the 5' RACE reads, gives a single entry per CDR3 protein. The table records 1.2 million to 1.5 million distinct CDR3 sequences, approximately 42% of them present only once. This clonotype appeared a few times.

The source of this sequence is a woman aged 18-30 years in good health. J is TRBJ2-3 and V is TRBV20-1; 8 positions agree with TRBD1. Sequencing was done on a sample of blood. The CDR3 region is CSADTGGVTDTQYF. DNA of the CDR3: TGCAGTGCGGACACAGGGGGTGTTACAGATACGCAGTATTTT.